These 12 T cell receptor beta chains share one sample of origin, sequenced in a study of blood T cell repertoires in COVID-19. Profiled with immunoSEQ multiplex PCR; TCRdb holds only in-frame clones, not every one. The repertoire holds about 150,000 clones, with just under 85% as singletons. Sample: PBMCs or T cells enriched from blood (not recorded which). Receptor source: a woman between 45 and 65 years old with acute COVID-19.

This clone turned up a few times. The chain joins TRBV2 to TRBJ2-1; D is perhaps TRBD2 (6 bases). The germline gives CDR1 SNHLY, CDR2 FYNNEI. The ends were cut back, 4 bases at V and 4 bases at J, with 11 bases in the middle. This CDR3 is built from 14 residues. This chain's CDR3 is CASSAGLEYNEQFF. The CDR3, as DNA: TGTGCCAGCAGTGCGGGACTCGAATACAATGAGCAGTTCTTC. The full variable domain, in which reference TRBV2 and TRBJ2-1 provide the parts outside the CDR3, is EPEVTQTPSHQVTQMGQEVILRCVPISNHLYFYWYRQILGQKVEFLVSFYNNEISEKSEIFDDQFSVERPDGSNFTLKIRSTKLEDSAMYFCASSAGLEYNEQFFGPGTRLTVL.

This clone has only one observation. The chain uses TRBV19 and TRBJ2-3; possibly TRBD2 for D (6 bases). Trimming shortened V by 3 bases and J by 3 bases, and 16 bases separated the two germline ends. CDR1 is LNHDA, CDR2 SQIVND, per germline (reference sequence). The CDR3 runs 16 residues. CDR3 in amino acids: CASSISHGGVTDTQYF. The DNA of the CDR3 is TGTGCCAGTAGTATTAGTCACGGGGGAGTGACAGATACGCAGTATTTT.

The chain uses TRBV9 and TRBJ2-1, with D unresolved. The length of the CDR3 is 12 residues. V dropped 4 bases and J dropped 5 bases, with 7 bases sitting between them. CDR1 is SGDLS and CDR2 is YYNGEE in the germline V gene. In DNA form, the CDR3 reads TGTGCCAGCAGCCGCCCAGACAATGAGCAGTTCTTC. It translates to CASSRPDNEQFF.

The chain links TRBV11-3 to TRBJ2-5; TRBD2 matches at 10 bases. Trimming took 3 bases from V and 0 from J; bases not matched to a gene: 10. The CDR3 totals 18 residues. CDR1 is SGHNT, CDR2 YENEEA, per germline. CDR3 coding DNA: TGTGCCAGCAGCTTCTCTCGTTTCGGACTAGCGGACCAAGAGACCCAGTACTTC. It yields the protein CASSFSRFGLADQETQYF.

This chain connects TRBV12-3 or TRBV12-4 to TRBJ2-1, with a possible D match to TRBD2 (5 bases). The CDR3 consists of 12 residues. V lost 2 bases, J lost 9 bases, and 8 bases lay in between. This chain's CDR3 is CASSLLGSEQFF. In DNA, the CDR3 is TGTGCCAGCAGTTTATTGGGGAGTGAGCAGTTCTTC.

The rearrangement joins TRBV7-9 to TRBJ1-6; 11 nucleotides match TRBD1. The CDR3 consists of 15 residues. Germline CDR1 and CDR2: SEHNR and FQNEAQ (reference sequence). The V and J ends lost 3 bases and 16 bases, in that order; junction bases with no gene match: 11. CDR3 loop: CASSFLRTGGLKLHF. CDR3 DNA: TGTGCCAGCAGCTTTCTTCGGACAGGGGGCCTTAAACTCCACTTT.

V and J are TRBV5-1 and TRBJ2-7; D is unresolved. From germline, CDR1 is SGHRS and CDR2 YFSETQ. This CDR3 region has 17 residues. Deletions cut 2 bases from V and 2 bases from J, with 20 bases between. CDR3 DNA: TGCGCCAGCAGCTTAGCCTCACCGATCCAATTACCCTACGAGCAGTACTTC. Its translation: CASSLASPIQLPYEQYF.

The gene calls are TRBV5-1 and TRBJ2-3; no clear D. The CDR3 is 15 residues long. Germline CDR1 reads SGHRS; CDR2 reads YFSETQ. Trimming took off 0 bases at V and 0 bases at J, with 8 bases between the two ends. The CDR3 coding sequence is TGCGCCAGCAGCTTGGAGATTCAGAGCACAGATACGCAGTATTTT. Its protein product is CASSLEIQSTDTQYF.

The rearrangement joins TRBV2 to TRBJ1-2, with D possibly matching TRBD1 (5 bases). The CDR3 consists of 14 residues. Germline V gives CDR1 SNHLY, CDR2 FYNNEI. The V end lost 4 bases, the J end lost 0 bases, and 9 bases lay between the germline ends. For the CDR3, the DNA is TGTGCCAGCAGTGTAAGGACAACTAACTATGGCTACACCTTC. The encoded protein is CASSVRTTNYGYTF.

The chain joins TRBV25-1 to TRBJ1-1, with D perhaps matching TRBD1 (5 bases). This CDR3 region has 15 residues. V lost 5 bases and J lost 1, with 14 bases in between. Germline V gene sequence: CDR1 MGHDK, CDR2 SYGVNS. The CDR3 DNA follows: TGTGCCAGCAGTAACCGGACAATAAAGAACACTGAAGCTTTCTTT. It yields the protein CASSNRTIKNTEAFF.

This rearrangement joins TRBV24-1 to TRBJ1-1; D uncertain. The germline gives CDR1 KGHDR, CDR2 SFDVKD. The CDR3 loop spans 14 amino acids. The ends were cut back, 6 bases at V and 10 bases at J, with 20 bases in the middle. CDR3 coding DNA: TGTGCCACCAGTAGGATCTGGGAGGGTTCGGGAGCTTTCTTT. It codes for CATSRIWEGSGAFF.

The CDR3 region is CASTNRQGVTDTQYF. The CDR3 nucleotides are TGCGCCAGCACCAATCGACAGGGGGTCACAGATACGCAGTATTTT. The gene calls are TRBV5-1 and TRBJ2-3, with TRBD1 identical over 9 bases. Germline CDR1 SGHRS, CDR2 YFSETQ. CDR3 length: 15 amino acids. V dropped 6 bases and J dropped 2; count of bases not matched to a gene: 7. Full variable domain (outside the CDR3, taken from reference TRBV5-1 and TRBJ2-3): KAGVTQTPRYLIKTRGQQVTLSCSPISGHRSVSWYQQTPGQGLQFLFEYFSETQRNKGNFPGRFSGRQFSNSRSEMNVSTLELGDSALYLCASTNRQGVTDTQYFGPGTRLTVL.